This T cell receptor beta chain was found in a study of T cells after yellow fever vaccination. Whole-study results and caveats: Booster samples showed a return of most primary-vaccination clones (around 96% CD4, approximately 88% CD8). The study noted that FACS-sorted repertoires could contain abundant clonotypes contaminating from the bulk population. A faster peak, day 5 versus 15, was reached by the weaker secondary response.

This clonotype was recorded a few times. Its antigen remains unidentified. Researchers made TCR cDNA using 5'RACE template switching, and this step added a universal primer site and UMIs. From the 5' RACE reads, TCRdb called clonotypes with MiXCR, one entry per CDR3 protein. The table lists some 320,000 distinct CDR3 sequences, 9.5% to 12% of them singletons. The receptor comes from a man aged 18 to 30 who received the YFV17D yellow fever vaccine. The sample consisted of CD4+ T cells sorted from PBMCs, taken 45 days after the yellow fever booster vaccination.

CDR3 sequence: CSAQRGVYGYTF. The CDR3 DNA follows: TGCAGTGCTCAACGGGGGGTCTATGGCTACACCTTC. The chain links TRBV20-1 to TRBJ1-2, with D possibly matching TRBD1 (5 bases). Germline CDR1 is DFQATT and CDR2 is SNEGSKA (reference sequence). Trimming removed 5 bases from V and 4 bases from J, with 11 bases in between. This CDR3 contains 12 residues.